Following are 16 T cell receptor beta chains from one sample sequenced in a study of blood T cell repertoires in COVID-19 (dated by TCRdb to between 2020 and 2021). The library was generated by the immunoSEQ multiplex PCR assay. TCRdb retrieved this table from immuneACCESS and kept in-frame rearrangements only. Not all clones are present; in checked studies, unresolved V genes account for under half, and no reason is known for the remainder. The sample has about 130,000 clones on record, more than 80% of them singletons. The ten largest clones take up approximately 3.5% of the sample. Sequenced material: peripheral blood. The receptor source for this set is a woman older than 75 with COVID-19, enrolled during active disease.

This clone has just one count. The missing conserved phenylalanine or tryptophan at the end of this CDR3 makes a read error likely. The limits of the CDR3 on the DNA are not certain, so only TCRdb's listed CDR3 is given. Here the CDR3 reads CASSRGLAGVTG. The chain is built from TRBV5-8 and TRBJ2-3; whether TRBD2, the table's D call, matches the DNA was not checked. The CDR3 spans 12 amino acids, including both terminal residues. Germline lookup yields CDR1 SGHTS and CDR2 YDEGEE.

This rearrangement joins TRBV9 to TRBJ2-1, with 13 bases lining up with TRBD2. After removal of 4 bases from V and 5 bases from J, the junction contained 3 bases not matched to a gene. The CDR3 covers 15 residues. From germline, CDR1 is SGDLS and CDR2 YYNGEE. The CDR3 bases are TGTGCCAGCAGCCCAGGACTAGCGGGGGACAATGAGCAGTTCTTC. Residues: CASSPGLAGDNEQFF. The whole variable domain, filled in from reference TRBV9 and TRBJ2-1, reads DSGVTQTPKHLITATGQRVTLRCSPRSGDLSVYWYQQSLDQGLQFLIQYYNGEERAKGNILERFSAQQFPDLHSELNLSSLELGDSALYFCASSPGLAGDNEQFFGPGTRLTVL.

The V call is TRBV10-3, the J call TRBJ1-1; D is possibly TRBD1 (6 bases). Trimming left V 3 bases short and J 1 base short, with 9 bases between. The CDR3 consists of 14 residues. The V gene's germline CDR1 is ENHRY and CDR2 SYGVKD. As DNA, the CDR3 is TGTGCCATCAGTGATCGACAGGAGAACACTGAAGCTTTCTTT. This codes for CAISDRQENTEAFF.

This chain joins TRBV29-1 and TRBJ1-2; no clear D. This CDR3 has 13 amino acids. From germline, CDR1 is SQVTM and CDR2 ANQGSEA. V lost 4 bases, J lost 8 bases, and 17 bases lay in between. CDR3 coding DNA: TGCAGCGTTGTCCCACCCTCGACGGGGGGCTACACCTTC. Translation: CSVVPPSTGGYTF.

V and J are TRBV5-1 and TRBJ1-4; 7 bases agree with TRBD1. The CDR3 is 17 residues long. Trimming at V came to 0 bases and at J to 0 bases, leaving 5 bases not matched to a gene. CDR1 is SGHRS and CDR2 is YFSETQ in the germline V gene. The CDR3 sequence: CASSLARTGTTNEKLFF. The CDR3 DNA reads TGCGCCAGCAGCTTGGCGCGGACAGGAACAACTAATGAAAAACTGTTTTTT.

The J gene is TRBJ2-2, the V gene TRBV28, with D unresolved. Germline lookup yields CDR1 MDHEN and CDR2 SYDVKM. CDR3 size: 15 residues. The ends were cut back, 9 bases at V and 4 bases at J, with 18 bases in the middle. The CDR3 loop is CASRPGKELTGELFF. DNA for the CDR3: TGTGCCAGTCGTCCAGGAAAAGAGCTCACCGGGGAGCTGTTTTTT.

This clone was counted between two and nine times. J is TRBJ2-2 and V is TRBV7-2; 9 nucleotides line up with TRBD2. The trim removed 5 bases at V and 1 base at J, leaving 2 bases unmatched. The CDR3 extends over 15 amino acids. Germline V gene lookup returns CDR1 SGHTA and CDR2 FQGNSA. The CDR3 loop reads CASSLTSGNTGELFF. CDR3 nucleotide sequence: TGTGCCAGCAGCCTGACTAGCGGGAACACCGGGGAGCTGTTTTTT.

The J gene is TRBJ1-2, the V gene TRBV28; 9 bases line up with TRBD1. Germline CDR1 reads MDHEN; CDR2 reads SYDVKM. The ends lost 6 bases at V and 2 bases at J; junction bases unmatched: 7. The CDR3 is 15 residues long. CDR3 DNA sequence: TGTGCCAGCAGGATTACAGGGGGCCGAAACTATGGCTACACCTTC. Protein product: CASRITGGRNYGYTF.

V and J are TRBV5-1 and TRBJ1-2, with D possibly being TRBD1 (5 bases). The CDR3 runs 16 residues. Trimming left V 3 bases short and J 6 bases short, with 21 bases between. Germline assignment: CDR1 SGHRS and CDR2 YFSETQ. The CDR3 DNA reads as TGCGCCAGCAGCTCCGGCCAGGGCGCGGGATGGGATGGCTACACCTTC. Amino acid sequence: CASSSGQGAGWDGYTF.

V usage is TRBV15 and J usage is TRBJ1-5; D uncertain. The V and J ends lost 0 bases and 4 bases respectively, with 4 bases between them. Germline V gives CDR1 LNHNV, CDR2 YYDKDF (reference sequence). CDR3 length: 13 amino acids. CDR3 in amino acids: CATSRDANQPQHF. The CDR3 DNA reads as TGTGCCACCAGCAGAGATGCGAATCAGCCCCAGCATTTT.

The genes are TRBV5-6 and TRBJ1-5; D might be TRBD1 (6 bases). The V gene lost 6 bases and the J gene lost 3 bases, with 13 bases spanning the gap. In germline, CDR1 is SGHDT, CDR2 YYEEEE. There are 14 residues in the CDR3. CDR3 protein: CASTSGQFNQPQHF. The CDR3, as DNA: TGTGCCAGCACCTCCGGACAGTTCAATCAGCCCCAGCATTTT.

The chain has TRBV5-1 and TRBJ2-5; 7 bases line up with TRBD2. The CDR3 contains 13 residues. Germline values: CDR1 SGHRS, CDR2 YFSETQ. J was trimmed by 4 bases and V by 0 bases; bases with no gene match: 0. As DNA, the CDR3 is TGCGCCAGCAGCTTGGCGGGGGGAGAGACCCAGTACTTC. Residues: CASSLAGGETQYF.

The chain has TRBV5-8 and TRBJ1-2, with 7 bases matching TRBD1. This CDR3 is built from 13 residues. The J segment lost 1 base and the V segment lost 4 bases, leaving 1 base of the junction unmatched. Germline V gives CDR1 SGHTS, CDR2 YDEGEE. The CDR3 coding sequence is TGTGCCAGCAGCGGGACAGTTAACTATGGCTACACCTTC. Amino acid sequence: CASSGTVNYGYTF.

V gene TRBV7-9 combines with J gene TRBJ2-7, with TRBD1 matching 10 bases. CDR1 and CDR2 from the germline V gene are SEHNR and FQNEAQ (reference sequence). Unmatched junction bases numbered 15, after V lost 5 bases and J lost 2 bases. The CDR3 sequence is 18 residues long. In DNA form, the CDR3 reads TGTGCCAGCAGCCTGGGGGGACAGGGGTTAAGAATTACCTACGAGCAGTACTTC. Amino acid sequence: CASSLGGQGLRITYEQYF.

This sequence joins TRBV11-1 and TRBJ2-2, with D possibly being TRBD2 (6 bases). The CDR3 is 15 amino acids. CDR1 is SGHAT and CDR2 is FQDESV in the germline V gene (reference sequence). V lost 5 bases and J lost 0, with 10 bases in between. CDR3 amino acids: CASSRSGTNTGELFF. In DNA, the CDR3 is TGTGCCAGCAGCCGTAGCGGAACGAACACCGGGGAGCTGTTTTTT.

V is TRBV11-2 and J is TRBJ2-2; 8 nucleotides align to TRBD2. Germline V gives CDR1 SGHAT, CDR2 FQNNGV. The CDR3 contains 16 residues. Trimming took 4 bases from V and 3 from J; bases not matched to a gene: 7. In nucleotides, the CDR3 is TGTGCCAGCAGCTCTCCAGCGGGAGCCGACACCGGGGAGCTGTTTTTT. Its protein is CASSSPAGADTGELFF.